This TCR beta chain stems from a study of blood T cell repertoires in COVID-19. About the study: Spain, Italy and the United States supplied samples that represented acute and convalescent COVID-19. From T cells, B-cell-depleted T cells, or PBMCs came the material, which was cDNA or gDNA.

TCRdb's table, derived via immunoSEQ multiplex PCR, lists solely in-frame clones and lacks some. The table lists 200,000 to 250,000 clones, about 90% of them singletons. The sample was peripheral blood. The source is a man between 18 and 29 years old with active or convalescent COVID-19.

CDR3 nucleotides: TGTGCCAGCGGATCGGGTCAGCCCCAGCATTTT. As protein: CASGSGQPQHF. The rearrangement joins TRBV28 to TRBJ1-5; no clear D. This CDR3 contains 11 residues. Germline CDR1 reads MDHEN; CDR2 reads SYDVKM. The V gene lost 8 bases and the J gene lost 6 bases, with 8 bases spanning the gap.